The next 24 T cell receptor beta chains were all read from a single sample in a study of molecular identifiers for immune sequencing clone quantification. TCRdb re-derived calls from the PCR reads in MiXCR, one entry per CDR3 protein. The top ten hold about 0.8% of the sample, which has about 510,000 distinct CDR3 sequences, about 22% seen once. The specimen sequenced was naive CD8+ T cells from blood, with Jurkat cell RNA spiked in. Subset: FACS-sorted CD8+CD4-CCR7+CD45RA+ naive T cells. These receptor sequences come from a human donor in good health. Some libraries in this study had Jurkat cell RNA spiked in.

CDR3 DNA: TGTGCCACCAGTGATTTGCGGGGCGGAGGCTCCTACAATGAGCAGTTCTTC. Amino acid sequence: CATSDLRGGGSYNEQFF. The V and J genes are TRBV24-1 and TRBJ2-1; the D gene could be TRBD1 or TRBD2 (5 bases each). From germline, CDR1 is KGHDR and CDR2 SFDVKD. Between the trimmed V and J ends, which lost 0 bases and 0 bases, there was a span of 11 bases. CDR3 length equals 17 residues.

This clonotype has at least ten counts. The V and J genes are TRBV4-1 and TRBJ2-7; D gene ambiguous. CDR1 is MGHRA and CDR2 is YSYEKL in the germline V gene. The CDR3 length is 14 residues. V was clipped by 0 bases and J by 3 bases, with 9 bases between them. The CDR3 loop is CASSQEDRLYEQYF. CDR3 bases: TGCGCCAGCAGCCAAGAGGACCGCCTCTACGAGCAGTACTTC.

The J gene is TRBJ2-3, the V gene TRBV28; the match to TRBD2 covers 7 bases. CDR3 length equals 14 residues. CDR1 and CDR2 (germline): MDHEN, SYDVKM. V lost 3 bases to trimming and J lost 5 bases; unmatched junction nucleotides: 5. Written as DNA, the CDR3 is TGTGCCAGCAGTTTGTCCCCGGGGGGAGATACGCAGTATTTT. Translation: CASSLSPGGDTQYF.

Worth noting for this clonotype: A much more abundant neighbour one base away suggests this may be a read error. The V and J genes are TRBV6-6 and TRBJ1-5; D is uncertain. Germline V gene sequence: CDR1 MNHNY, CDR2 SVGAGI (reference sequence). The CDR3 runs 13 residues. In DNA, the CDR3 is TGTGCCGGCAGTCGTTATAGCAATCAGCCCCAGCATTTT. As protein: CAGSRYSNQPQHF.

The chain carries TRBV19 and TRBJ1-1; a possible D gene is TRBD1 (5 bases). Germline V gene sequence: CDR1 LNHDA, CDR2 SQIVND (reference sequence). The CDR3 contains 15 residues. Trimming shortened V by 5 bases and J by 4 bases, and 17 bases separated the two germline ends. CDR3 loop: CASSPTTQGVTEAFF. In DNA, the CDR3 is TGTGCCAGTAGTCCGACCACCCAAGGGGTCACTGAAGCTTTCTTT. Supplemented by reference TRBV19 and TRBJ1-1, the full variable domain reads DGGITQSPKYLFRKEGQNVTLSCEQNLNHDAMYWYRQDPGQGLRLIYYSQIVNDFQKGDIAEGYSVSREKKESFPLTVTSAQKNPTAFYLCASSPTTQGVTEAFFGQGTRLTVV.

This clonotype appeared a few times. The CDR3 DNA follows: TGTGCCAGCAGCTTAGTTTCTAGCGGGGGAACTGAGCAGTTCTTC. This codes for CASSLVSSGGTEQFF. This rearrangement joins TRBV11-2 to TRBJ2-1; 10 bases line up with TRBD2. This CDR3 region has 15 residues. Germline CDR1 reads SGHAT; CDR2 reads FQNNGV. Trimming took 1 base from V and 9 from J; bases not matched to a gene: 6.

Concerning this clonotype: A much bigger clone sits one base away, suggesting this may be a read error. This chain joins TRBV24-1 and TRBJ2-3; the D gene is possibly TRBD2 (6 bases). The CDR3 totals 19 residues. Germline CDR1 and CDR2: KGHDR and SFDVKD. The DNA of the CDR3 is TGTGCCACCAGAGAAGGAGGGTCCAGGAAGGGCGCGCTTCCAGATACGCGGTATTTT. It encodes CATREGGSRKGALPDTRYF.

This sequence joins TRBV15 and TRBJ2-2; weak D call: TRBD2 (5 bases). The V gene's germline CDR1 is LNHNV and CDR2 YYDKDF (reference sequence). V lost 0 bases and J lost 7, with 9 bases in between. The CDR3 contains 14 residues. Here the CDR3 reads CATSRDRGNGELFF. CDR3 bases: TGTGCCACCAGCAGAGATAGAGGGAACGGGGAGCTGTTTTTT.

This chain joins TRBV12-3 or TRBV12-4 and TRBJ2-2, with unresolved D. With 5 bases removed from V and 6 bases from J, the gap between germline ends came to 10 bases. The CDR3 sequence is 13 residues long. The CDR3 DNA follows: TGTGCCAGCAGTGTGACTTCGGCCGGGGAGCTGTTTTTT. It specifies CASSVTSAGELFF.

This clonotype has a count of ten or more. In nucleotides, the CDR3 is TGTGCCAGCAGTTCGACAGGGAAGCAGTACTTC. Protein: CASSSTGKQYF. The gene calls are TRBV6-2 or TRBV6-3 and TRBJ2-7, with 7 positions matching TRBD1. Per germline, CDR1 MNHEY and CDR2 SVGEGT. The CDR3 contains 11 residues. Trimming cost V 4 bases and J 8 bases; bases outside gene matches: 2.

V and J are TRBV7-9 and TRBJ2-2; TRBD1 aligns across 10 bases. J gave up 5 bases and V 6 bases, and 9 bases lay outside the gene matches. The CDR3 runs 16 residues. From germline, CDR1 is SEHNR and CDR2 FQNEAQ (reference sequence). The CDR3 region is CASSAAGTGETGELFF. The CDR3 DNA is TGTGCCAGCAGTGCAGCAGGGACAGGGGAGACCGGGGAGCTGTTTTTT.

The chain links TRBV3-1 to TRBJ1-1; the D gene is possibly TRBD1 (6 bases). Germline loops: CDR1 LGHDT, CDR2 YNNKEL (reference sequence). CDR3 size: 14 residues. Trimming removed 1 base from V and 3 bases from J, with 9 bases in between. As DNA, the CDR3 is TGTGCCAGCAGCCAAGGGTCAGGGGACACTGAAGCTTTCTTT. Its protein is CASSQGSGDTEAFF.

This clonotype has a count of ten or more. This chain links TRBV4-1 with TRBJ1-6; no clear D. Trimming pared 4 bases from V and 14 bases from J, leaving 12 bases between. The germline V gene encodes CDR1 MGHRA and CDR2 YSYEKL. The CDR3 spans 12 residues. The CDR3 bases are TGCGCCAGCAGCCCCTCCCGGGAAACCCTCCACTTT. Residues: CASSPSRETLHF.

This chain uses TRBV11-3 with TRBJ2-1, with 12 bases fitting TRBD2. The germline gives CDR1 SGHNT, CDR2 YENEEA. The CDR3 sequence is 15 residues long. V dropped 4 bases and J dropped 5; count of bases not matched to a gene: 3. This chain's CDR3 is CASSSRLAGDNEQFF. The CDR3, as DNA: TGTGCCAGCAGCTCCCGACTAGCGGGGGACAATGAGCAGTTCTTC.

J is TRBJ2-7 and V is TRBV7-6; the D gene is possibly TRBD2 (5 bases). Per germline, CDR1 SGHVS and CDR2 FNYEAQ. The CDR3 has 13 amino acids. The CDR3 is CAIRDSNYNEQYF. DNA for the CDR3: TGTGCTATCCGGGATTCGAACTACAATGAGCAGTACTTC.

This clonotype was counted a few times. This chain uses TRBV4-3 with TRBJ2-4; 7 nucleotides align to TRBD1. Germline V CDR1 and CDR2: LGHNA, YSLEER. V lost 0 bases to trimming and J lost 3 bases; unmatched junction nucleotides: 11. This CDR3 region has 18 residues. In nucleotides, the CDR3 is TGCGCCAGCAGCCAAGAGAGGAGTATTAGGACAGGCAAAAACATTCAGTACTTC. Encoded protein: CASSQERSIRTGKNIQYF.

This clonotype was seen only a few times. The chain couples TRBV6-6 to TRBJ2-1, with D possibly being TRBD1 (6 bases). CDR3 length equals 16 residues. Germline-derived CDR1 and CDR2 are MNHNY and SVGAGI (reference sequence). Deletions cut 0 bases from V and 4 bases from J, with 13 bases between. CDR3 amino acids: CASSYSLQGFYNEQFF. The CDR3 nucleotides are TGTGCCAGCAGTTACTCCTTACAGGGATTTTACAATGAGCAGTTCTTC.

This clonotype was observed a handful of times. The chain employs TRBV27 and TRBJ2-2; 11 bases align to TRBD2. The germline gives CDR1 MNHEY, CDR2 SMNVEV (reference sequence). The V and J ends lost 6 bases and 3 bases, in that order; junction bases with no gene match: 9. CDR3 length: 17 amino acids. CDR3 bases: TGTGCCAGCAGCCATAAGACTAGCGGGACCTACACCGGGGAGCTGTTTTTT. It encodes CASSHKTSGTYTGELFF.

The J gene is TRBJ2-1, the V gene TRBV12-3 or TRBV12-4; no clear D gene. CDR3 length equals 16 residues. The ends were cut back, 7 bases at V and 0 bases at J, with 16 bases in the middle. In DNA, the CDR3 is TGTGCCAGCACCCCTTTGGGCAAGAGCTCCTACAATGAGCAGTTCTTC. It yields the protein CASTPLGKSSYNEQFF.

J is TRBJ2-2 and V is TRBV6-5; 10 nucleotides agree with TRBD2. The trim removed 6 bases at V and 7 bases at J, leaving 11 bases unmatched. The germline V gene has CDR1 MNHEY and CDR2 SVGAGI. This CDR3 has 16 residues. CDR3 coding DNA: TGTGCCAGCAGCCAAAGCGGGAGGGCCGGGTACGGGGAGCTGTTTTTT. Amino acid sequence: CASSQSGRAGYGELFF.

Only a few counts were recorded for this clonotype. This chain connects TRBV25-1 to TRBJ1-2; perhaps TRBD1 as D (6 bases). Trimming cost V 4 bases and J 8 bases, with 20 bases left between them. Germline V gives CDR1 MGHDK, CDR2 SYGVNS. The CDR3 runs to 15 residues. DNA for the CDR3: TGTGCCAGCAGTGGGACAGCTGACAGAGTCTACGGCTACACCTTC. Its translation: CASSGTADRVYGYTF.

The rearrangement joins TRBV4-1 to TRBJ1-1, with D unclear. V shed 1 base and J shed 3 bases, with 12 bases lying between them. Germline V gene data show CDR1 as MGHRA and CDR2 as YSYEKL. This CDR3 comprises 15 residues. CDR3 DNA: TGCGCCAGCAGCCAAGGGGGTTCGGTGGACACTGAAGCTTTCTTT. Residues: CASSQGGSVDTEAFF.

For the CDR3, the DNA is TGTGCCAGCAGACTACAGGGGTACCCACAAGAGACCCAGTACTTC. It encodes CASRLQGYPQETQYF. The chain links TRBV27 to TRBJ2-5; 7 nucleotides agree with TRBD1. Germline V lookup: CDR1 MNHEY, CDR2 SMNVEV (reference sequence). J lost 2 bases, V lost 6 bases, and 9 bases had no gene match. This CDR3 is built from 15 residues.

In the case of this clonotype: This may stem from a read error, because a much larger clone lies one nucleotide away. J is TRBJ1-1 and V is TRBV7-9, with TRBD1 identical over 9 bases. CDR1 is SEHNR and CDR2 is FQNEAQ in the germline V gene (reference sequence). The CDR3 runs 18 residues. The trim removed 6 bases at V and 0 bases at J, leaving 14 bases unmatched. In DNA, the CDR3 is TGTGCCAGCAGGCCGCGCGGGACAGGGAGCGACATGAACACTGAAGCTTTCTTT. Translated, it gives CASRPRGTGSDMNTEAFF. The whole variable domain, filled in from reference TRBV7-9 and TRBJ1-1, reads DTGVSQNPRHKITKRGQNVTFRCDPISEHNRLYWYRQTLGQGPEFLTYFQNEAQLEKSRLLSDRFSAERPKGSFSTLEIQRTEQGDSAMYLCASRPRGTGSDMNTEAFFGQGTRLTVV.